This T cell receptor (beta chain) was recorded in a study of T-cell reconstitution after alpha-beta-depleted transplantation in children. Study-wide findings and caveats: T-cell counts and diversity were attributed mostly to newly produced T cells one year after transplant.

In its sample, this clonotype was seen many times. Its matching antigen is unknown. Library preparation (for TCRbeta) was performed with unique molecular identifiers. TCRdb ran MiXCR on the PCR reads and lists one entry per CDR3 protein. The sample consists of about 460,000 distinct CDR3 sequences, about 10% of them appearing once. Germline CDR1 MNHNS, CDR2 SASEGT. There are 14 residues in the CDR3. Trimming left V 8 bases short and J 0 bases short, with 13 bases between. The rearrangement uses TRBV6-1 and TRBJ1-1; D may be TRBD1 (6 bases). Material: PBMCs, obtained before TCRalphabeta/CD19-depleted stem cell transplant. The receptor comes from a child between 2 and 9 years old with inherited bone marrow failure, due to receive a stem cell transplant. CDR3: CASRRTAMNTEAFF. CDR3 bases: TGTGCCAGCCGCCGGACAGCGATGAACACTGAAGCTTTCTTT.